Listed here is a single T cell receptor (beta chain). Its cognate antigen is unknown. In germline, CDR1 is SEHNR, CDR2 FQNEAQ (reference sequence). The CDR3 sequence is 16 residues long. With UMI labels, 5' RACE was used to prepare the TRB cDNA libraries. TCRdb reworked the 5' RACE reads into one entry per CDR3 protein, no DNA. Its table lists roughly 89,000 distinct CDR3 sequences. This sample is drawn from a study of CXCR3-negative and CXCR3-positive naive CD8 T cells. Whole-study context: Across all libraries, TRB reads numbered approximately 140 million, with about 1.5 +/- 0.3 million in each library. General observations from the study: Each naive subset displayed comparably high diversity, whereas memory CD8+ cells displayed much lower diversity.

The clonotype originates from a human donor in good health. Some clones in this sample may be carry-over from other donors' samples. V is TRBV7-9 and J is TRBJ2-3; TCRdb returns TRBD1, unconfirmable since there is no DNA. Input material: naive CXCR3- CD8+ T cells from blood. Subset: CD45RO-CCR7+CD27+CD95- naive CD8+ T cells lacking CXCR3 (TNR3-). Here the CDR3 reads CASTVPVRGGTDTQYF.